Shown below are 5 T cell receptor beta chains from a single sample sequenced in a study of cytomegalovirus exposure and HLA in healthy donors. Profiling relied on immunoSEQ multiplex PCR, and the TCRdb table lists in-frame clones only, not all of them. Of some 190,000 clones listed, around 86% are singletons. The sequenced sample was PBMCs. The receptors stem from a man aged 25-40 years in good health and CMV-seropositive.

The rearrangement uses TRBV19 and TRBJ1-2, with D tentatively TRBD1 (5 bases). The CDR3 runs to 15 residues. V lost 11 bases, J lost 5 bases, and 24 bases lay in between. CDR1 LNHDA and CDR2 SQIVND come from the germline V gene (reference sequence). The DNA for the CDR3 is TGTGCCCGACCTTGGGACGCCTACGGAGGTTATGGCTACACCTTC. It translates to CARPWDAYGGYGYTF.

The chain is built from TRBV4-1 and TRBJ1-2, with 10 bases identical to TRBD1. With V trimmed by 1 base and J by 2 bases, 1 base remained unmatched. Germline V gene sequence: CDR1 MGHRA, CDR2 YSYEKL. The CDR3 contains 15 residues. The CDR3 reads CASSQGGQGNYGYTF. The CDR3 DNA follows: TGCGCCAGCAGCCAAGGGGGACAGGGGAACTATGGCTACACCTTC.

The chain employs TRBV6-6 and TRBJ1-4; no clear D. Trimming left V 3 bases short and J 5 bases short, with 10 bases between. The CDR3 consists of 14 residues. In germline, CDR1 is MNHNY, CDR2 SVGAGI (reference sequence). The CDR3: CASSYGWGNEKLFF. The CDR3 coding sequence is TGTGCCAGCAGTTATGGATGGGGAAATGAAAAACTGTTTTTT.

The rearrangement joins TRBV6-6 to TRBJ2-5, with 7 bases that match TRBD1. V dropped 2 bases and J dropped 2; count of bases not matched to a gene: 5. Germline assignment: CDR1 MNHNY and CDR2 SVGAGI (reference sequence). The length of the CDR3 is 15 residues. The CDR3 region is CASSYVGQVQETQYF. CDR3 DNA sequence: TGTGCCAGCAGTTACGTAGGACAGGTACAAGAGACCCAGTACTTC.

CDR3 loop: CASSLGGDEQFF. DNA of the CDR3: TGTGCCAGCAGCCTTGGGGGGGATGAGCAGTTCTTC. This chain joins TRBV27 and TRBJ2-1; 7 bases match TRBD2. CDR1 MNHEY and CDR2 SMNVEV come from the germline V gene (reference sequence). The J segment lost 8 bases and the V segment lost 6 bases, leaving 4 bases of the junction unmatched. The CDR3 loop spans 12 amino acids.